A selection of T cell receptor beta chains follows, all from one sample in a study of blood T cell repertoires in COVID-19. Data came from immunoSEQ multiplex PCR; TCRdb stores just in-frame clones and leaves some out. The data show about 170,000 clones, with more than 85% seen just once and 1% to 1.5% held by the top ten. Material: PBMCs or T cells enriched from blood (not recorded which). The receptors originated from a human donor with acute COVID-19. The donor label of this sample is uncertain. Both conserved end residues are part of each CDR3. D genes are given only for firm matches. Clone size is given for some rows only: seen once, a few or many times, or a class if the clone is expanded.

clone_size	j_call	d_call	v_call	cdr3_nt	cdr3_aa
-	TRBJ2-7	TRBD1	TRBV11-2	TGTGCCAGCAGCCCCCTAGGGTGGACAGGGACCTACGAGCAGTACTTC	CASSPLGWTGTYEQYF
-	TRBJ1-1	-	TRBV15	TGTGCCACCAGCAGACCCTACAGGGACACTGAAGCTTTCTTT	CATSRPYRDTEAFF
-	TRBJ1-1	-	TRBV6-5	TGTGCCAGCAGTTACGACGACAGGTCGGACACTGAAGCTTTCTTT	CASSYDDRSDTEAFF
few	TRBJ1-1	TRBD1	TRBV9	TGTGCCAGCAGCGTTTTGACAGGGGACACTGAAGCTTTCTTT	CASSVLTGDTEAFF
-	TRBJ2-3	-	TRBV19	TGTGCCAGTAGTATGGGGGCCAGCACAGATACGCAGTATTTT	CASSMGASTDTQYF
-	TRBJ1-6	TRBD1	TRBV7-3	TGTGCCAGCAGCCAAGACAGGGACTCACCCCTCCACTTT	CASSQDRDSPLHF
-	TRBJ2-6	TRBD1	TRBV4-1	TGCGCCAGCAGCCGCTACGCCGGGACAGGGTTCTCTGGGGCCAACGTCCTGACTTTC	CASSRYAGTGFSGANVLTF
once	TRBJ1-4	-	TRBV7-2	TGTGCCAGCAGCTTAGCACAGCCCGATGAAAAACTGTTTTTT	CASSLAQPDEKLFF
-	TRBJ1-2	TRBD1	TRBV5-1	TGCGCCAGCAGCTTGGACGGACAGGGCTATGGCTACACCTTC	CASSLDGQGYGYTF
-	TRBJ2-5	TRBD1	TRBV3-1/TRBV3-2	TGTGCCAGCAGCCCAGGGACAGCCAGGGCACGGGAGACCCAGTACTTC	CASSPGTARARETQYF
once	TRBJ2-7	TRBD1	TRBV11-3	TGTGCCAGCAGCCCGACAGGGTCCTACGAGCAGTACTTC	CASSPTGSYEQYF
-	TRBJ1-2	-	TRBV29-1	TGCAGCGCCGAAGGCGGGACGGATTATGGCTACACCTTC	CSAEGGTDYGYTF
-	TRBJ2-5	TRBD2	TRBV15	TGTGCCACCAGCACCGAGGAGCGGGGGGCCCCTCAGGACTTC	CATSTEERGAPQDF
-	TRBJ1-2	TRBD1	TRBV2	TGTGCCAAAGAGACAGGGAACTATGGCTACACCTTC	CAKETGNYGYTF
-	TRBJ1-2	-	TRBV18	TGTGCCAGCTCACCACCACACAGGGCTGGCTACACCTTC	CASSPPHRAGYTF
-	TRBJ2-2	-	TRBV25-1	TGTGCCAGCAGTAGGGGTACCGGGGAGCTGTTTTTT	CASSRGTGELFF
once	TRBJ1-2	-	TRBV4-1	TGCGCCAGCAGCCAAGGGACAGCAGCTAACTATGGCTACACCTTC	CASSQGTAANYGYTF
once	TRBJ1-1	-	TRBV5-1	TGCGCCAGCAGCTTGGGTACAGGGCTTAACACTGAAGCTTTCTTT	CASSLGTGLNTEAFF
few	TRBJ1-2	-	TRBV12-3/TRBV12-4	TGTGCCAGCAGTTCCCGTCGGCGGTACACCTTC	CASSSRRRYTF
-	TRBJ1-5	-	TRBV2	TGTGCCAGCAGTGAACAGGGGAGCTATCAGCCCCAGCATTTT	CASSEQGSYQPQHF
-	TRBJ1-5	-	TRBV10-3	TGTGCCATCGGTACCGCGGGGAATCAGCCCCAGCATTTT	CAIGTAGNQPQHF
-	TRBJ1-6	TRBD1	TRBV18	TGTGCCAGCTCACGCGTCGACAGGGCGAAATCACCCCTCCACTTT	CASSRVDRAKSPLHF
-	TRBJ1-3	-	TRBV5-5	TGTGCCAGCAGCGGCTGGGAGTCCTTCGCGGGCCCCTCTGGAAACACCATATATTTT	CASSGWESFAGPSGNTIYF